This T cell receptor beta chain appears in the sequencing data of a study of shared clonotypes between healthy human individuals. For the study at large: CD4 naive cells filled three plates per donor, CD4 memory three, CD8 naive two and CD8 memory one.

Trimming shortened V by 1 base and J by 9 bases, and 16 bases separated the two germline ends. This CDR3 is built from 15 residues. CDR1 and CDR2 from the germline V gene are MNHEY and SMNVEV (reference sequence). Study-level points and caveats: Larger estimated richness was generally recorded for naive subsets relative to memory subsets. When naive CD4 clonotypes were compared across several donors, about 4.8% were shared.

Turning to this clone: As yet, its antigen is unknown.

Here immunoSEQ multiplex PCR was the method, and the copy in TCRdb shows in-frame clones only, minus some. The sample has about 600,000 clones, almost 97% seen once; the top ten hold about 0.06%. The receptor was derived from a woman aged 25 to 39 in good health. V usage is TRBV27 and J usage is TRBJ2-1; possible D gene TRBD2, 6 bases. Sequencing was done on a sample of naive CD4+ T cells sorted from blood. Subset indicated: CD45RA+ positively selected. The CDR3: CASSLWGVGYSEQFF. DNA of the CDR3: TGTGCCAGCAGTTTATGGGGGGTGGGGTATTCTGAGCAGTTCTTC.